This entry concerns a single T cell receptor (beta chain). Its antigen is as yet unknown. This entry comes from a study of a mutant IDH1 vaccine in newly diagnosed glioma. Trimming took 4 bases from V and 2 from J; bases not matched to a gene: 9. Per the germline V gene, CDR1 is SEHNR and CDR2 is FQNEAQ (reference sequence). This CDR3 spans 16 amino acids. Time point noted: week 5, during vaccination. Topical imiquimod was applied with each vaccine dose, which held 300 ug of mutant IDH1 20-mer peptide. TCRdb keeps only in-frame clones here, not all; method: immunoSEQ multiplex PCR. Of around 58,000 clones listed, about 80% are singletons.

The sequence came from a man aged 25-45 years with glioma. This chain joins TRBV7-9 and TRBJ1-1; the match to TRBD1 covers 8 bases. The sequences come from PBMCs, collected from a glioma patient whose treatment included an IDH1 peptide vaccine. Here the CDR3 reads CASSSPGQGSNTEAFF. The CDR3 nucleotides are TGTGCCAGCAGCTCCCCCGGACAGGGATCTAACACTGAAGCTTTCTTT.